The present T cell receptor beta chain was sequenced within a study of OX40 agonist ivuxolimab in advanced cancers. The CDR3 has 12 residues. Trimming stripped 6 bases from V and 5 bases from J, with 11 bases between. Germline-derived CDR1 and CDR2 are SNHLY and FYNNEI. This clone was found a few times. This table comes from immunoSEQ multiplex PCR, and its TCRdb copy is limited to in-frame clones, with some not included. The data contain 55,000 to 75,000 clones, about 85% of them seen just once; the ten biggest clones take up approximately 4.3%. Here the sequenced sample was CD4+ or CD8+ T cells sorted from blood, taken in a trial of the OX40 agonist ivuxolimab. This TCR came from an adult with an advanced solid tumor such as melanoma, head and neck, liver or kidney cancer. V is TRBV2 and J is TRBJ2-7, with D maybe TRBD2 (5 bases). CDR3 sequence: CASSVGVNEQYF. The DNA for the CDR3 is TGTGCCAGCAGCGTGGGAGTAAACGAGCAGTACTTC.